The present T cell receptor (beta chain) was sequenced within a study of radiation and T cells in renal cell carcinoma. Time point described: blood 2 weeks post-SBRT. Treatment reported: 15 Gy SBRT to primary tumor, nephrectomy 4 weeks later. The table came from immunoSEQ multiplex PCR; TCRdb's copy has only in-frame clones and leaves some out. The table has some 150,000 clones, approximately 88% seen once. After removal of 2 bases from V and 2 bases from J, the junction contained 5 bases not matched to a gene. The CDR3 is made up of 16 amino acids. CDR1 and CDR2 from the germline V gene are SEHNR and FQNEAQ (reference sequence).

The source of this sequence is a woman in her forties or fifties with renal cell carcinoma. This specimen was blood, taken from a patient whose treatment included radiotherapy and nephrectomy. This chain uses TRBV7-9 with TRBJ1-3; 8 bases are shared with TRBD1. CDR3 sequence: CASSLWDRRTGNTIYF. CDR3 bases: TGTGCCAGCAGCTTATGGGACAGGAGAACTGGAAACACCATATATTTT.